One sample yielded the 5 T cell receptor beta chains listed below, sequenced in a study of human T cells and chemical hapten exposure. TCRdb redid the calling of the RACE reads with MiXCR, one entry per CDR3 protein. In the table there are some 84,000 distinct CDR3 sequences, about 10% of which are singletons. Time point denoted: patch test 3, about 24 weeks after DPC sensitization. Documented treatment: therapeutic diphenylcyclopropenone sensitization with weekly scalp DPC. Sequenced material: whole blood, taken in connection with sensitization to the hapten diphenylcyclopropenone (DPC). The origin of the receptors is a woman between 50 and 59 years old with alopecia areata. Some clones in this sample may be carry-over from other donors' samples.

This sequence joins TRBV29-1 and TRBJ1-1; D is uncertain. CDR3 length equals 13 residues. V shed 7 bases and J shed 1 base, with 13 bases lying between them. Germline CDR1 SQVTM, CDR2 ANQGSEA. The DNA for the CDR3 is TGCAGCGCTCGTAAGGTCTCGAACACTGAAGCTTTCTTT. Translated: CSARKVSNTEAFF.

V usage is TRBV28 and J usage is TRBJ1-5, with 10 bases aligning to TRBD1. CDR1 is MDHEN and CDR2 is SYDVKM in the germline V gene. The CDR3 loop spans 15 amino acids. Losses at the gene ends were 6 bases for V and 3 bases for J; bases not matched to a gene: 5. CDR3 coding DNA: TGTGCCAGCAGCCCCGGGACAGGGGTCAATCAGCCCCAGCATTTT. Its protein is CASSPGTGVNQPQHF.

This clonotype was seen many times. CDR3: CASSWKGVPYEQYF. CDR3 coding DNA: TGTGCCAGCAGTTGGAAAGGGGTCCCCTACGAGCAGTACTTC. The chain links TRBV12-3 or TRBV12-4 to TRBJ2-7; a possible D gene is TRBD1 (5 bases). Trimming took off 4 bases at V and 2 bases at J, with 12 bases between the two ends. There are 14 residues in the CDR3.

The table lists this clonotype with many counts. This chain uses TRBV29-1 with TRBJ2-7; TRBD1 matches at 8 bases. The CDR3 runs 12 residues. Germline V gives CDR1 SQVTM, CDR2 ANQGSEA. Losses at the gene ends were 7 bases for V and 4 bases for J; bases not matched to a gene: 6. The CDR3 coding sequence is TGCAGCGCAGGACAGGGTAGATACGAGCAGTACTTC. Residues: CSAGQGRYEQYF.

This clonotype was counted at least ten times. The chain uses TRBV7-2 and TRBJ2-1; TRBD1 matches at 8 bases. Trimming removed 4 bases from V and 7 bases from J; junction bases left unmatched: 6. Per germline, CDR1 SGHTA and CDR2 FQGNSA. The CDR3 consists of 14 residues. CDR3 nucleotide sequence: TGTGCCAGCAGCTCCGGGACAGGAGCGAATGAGCAGTTCTTC. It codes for CASSSGTGANEQFF. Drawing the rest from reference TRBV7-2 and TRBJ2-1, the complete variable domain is GAGVSQSPSNKVTEKGKDVELRCDPISGHTALYWYRQSLGQGLEFLIYFQGNSAPDKSGLPSDRFSAERTGGSVSTLTIQRTQQEDSAVYLCASSSGTGANEQFFGPGTRLTVL.